These 6 T cell receptor beta chains were all obtained from the same sample, sequenced in a study of T-cell memory formation after mild COVID-19. TCRdb passed the 5' RACE reads through MiXCR, listing each CDR3 protein once. The table lists approximately 210,000 distinct CDR3 sequences, about 17% of them singletons. The specimen sequenced was PBMCs or a T cell subset sorted from them (not recorded which). These receptors came from an adult woman who had mild COVID-19 (a few samples of this study predate the infection). Cell type and time point are not known.

V usage is TRBV19 and J usage is TRBJ2-1; perhaps D is TRBD1 or TRBD2 (5 bases each). V was trimmed by 7 bases and J by 4 bases, leaving 14 bases between them. Germline V gives CDR1 LNHDA, CDR2 SQIVND (reference sequence). CDR3 length: 14 residues. CDR3 sequence reads: CASTGAYPYNEQFF. The DNA for the CDR3 is TGTGCCAGTACCGGGGCGTATCCTTACAATGAGCAGTTCTTC.

The J gene is TRBJ1-1, the V gene TRBV25-1; D unresolved. Germline-derived CDR1 and CDR2 are MGHDK and SYGVNS. V lost 5 bases and J lost 7, with 14 bases in between. This CDR3 region has 13 residues. The CDR3 DNA reads as TGTGCCAGCAGTAGGGTGTTGACTGGTGAAGCTTTCTTT. It is translated as CASSRVLTGEAFF.

This clonotype was picked up a small number of times. The chain has TRBV27 and TRBJ2-7; tentative D call: TRBD2 (6 bases). The CDR3 extends over 15 amino acids. The germline V gene has CDR1 MNHEY and CDR2 SMNVEV (reference sequence). Trimming took off 8 bases at V and 3 bases at J, with 20 bases between the two ends. CDR3 sequence (DNA): TGTGCCAGCCGAAGGTTTATCGGGGGAAACTACGAGCAGTACTTC. As protein: CASRRFIGGNYEQYF.

This chain uses TRBV12-3 or TRBV12-4 with TRBJ2-7, with D possibly being TRBD2 (5 bases). The CDR3 length is 14 residues. V shed 4 bases and J shed 1 base, with 11 bases lying between them. CDR3 coding DNA: TGTGCCAGCAGTTCCGGGGTGGAGTCCTACGAGCAGTACTTC. Its translation: CASSSGVESYEQYF.

This chain joins TRBV12-3 or TRBV12-4 and TRBJ2-3, with D possibly being TRBD1 or TRBD2 (6 bases each). Between the trimmed V and J ends, which lost 2 bases and 2 bases, there was a span of 17 bases. The CDR3 extends over 17 amino acids. CDR3 in amino acids: CASSLIRGVGPTDTQYF. The CDR3 nucleotides read TGTGCCAGCAGTTTAATTAGGGGGGTCGGACCCACAGATACGCAGTATTTT.

This clonotype was detected a few times. This chain connects TRBV6-5 to TRBJ2-7; D remains unclear. Trimming stripped 6 bases from V and 8 bases from J, with 11 bases between. The germline V gene has CDR1 MNHEY and CDR2 SVGAGI. The CDR3 is 11 residues long. The CDR3 DNA reads TGTGCCAGCAGCAACGAGGTAAAGCAGTACTTC. Translation: CASSNEVKQYF.